The 16 T cell receptor beta chains listed next were all sequenced from one sample in a study of blood T cell repertoires in COVID-19. Here immunoSEQ multiplex PCR was the method, and the copy in TCRdb shows in-frame clones only, minus some. The sample records approximately 97,000 clones, 87% being singletons. The specimen was peripheral blood. Receptors were obtained from a human donor in a cohort sampled during active COVID-19.

The CDR3 spells CASSVGLGQGQETQYF. The CDR3 nucleotides read TGTGCCAGCAGCGTAGGGCTGGGACAGGGACAAGAGACCCAGTACTTC. V usage is TRBV9 and J usage is TRBJ2-5; 9 nucleotides line up with TRBD1. The CDR3 contains 16 residues. V gave up 0 bases and J gave up 2 bases; unmatched junction bases: 5. From germline, CDR1 is SGDLS and CDR2 YYNGEE.

This chain links TRBV4-2 with TRBJ2-2, with 7 bases matching TRBD2. The trim removed 0 bases at V and 0 bases at J, leaving 7 bases unmatched. This CDR3 region has 18 residues. Per the germline V gene, CDR1 is LGHNA and CDR2 is YNFKEQ. The CDR3 coding sequence is TGTGCCAGCAGCCAAGACCATCCTGGACTAGCGAACACCGGGGAGCTGTTTTTT. It is translated as CASSQDHPGLANTGELFF.

V usage is TRBV9 and J usage is TRBJ2-7; 8 bases agree with TRBD2. This CDR3 is built from 14 residues. The ends lost 3 bases at V and 3 bases at J; junction bases unmatched: 5. Germline V gives CDR1 SGDLS, CDR2 YYNGEE. In DNA form, the CDR3 reads TGTGCCAGCAGCGGAACTAGCGGCCTCTACGAGCAGTACTTC. Its translation is CASSGTSGLYEQYF.

The chain combines TRBV29-1 with TRBJ1-1, with D perhaps matching TRBD1 (6 bases). The ends were cut back, 1 base at V and 0 bases at J, with 9 bases in the middle. Looked up from germline, CDR1 is SQVTM and CDR2 is ANQGSEA. This CDR3 has 14 amino acids. Written as DNA, the CDR3 is TGCAGCGTTGAAGGGGGGCCCATGAACACTGAAGCTTTCTTT. Translated, it gives CSVEGGPMNTEAFF. The whole variable domain, filled in from reference TRBV29-1 and TRBJ1-1, reads SAVISQKPSRDICQRGTSLTIQCQVDSQVTMMFWYRQQPGQSLTLIATANQGSEATYESGFVIDKFPISRPNLTFSTLTVSNMSPEDSSIYLCSVEGGPMNTEAFFGQGTRLTVV.

The chain recombines TRBV6-5 with TRBJ2-1; tentatively, D is TRBD1 (7 bases). V gave up 2 bases and J gave up 6 bases, with 17 bases separating them. Germline-derived CDR1 and CDR2 are MNHEY and SVGAGI. The CDR3 spans 16 residues. The CDR3, as DNA: TGTGCCAGCAGTTACGACCTCGGCAGGGGGGCCAATGAGCAGTTCTTC. Protein product: CASSYDLGRGANEQFF.

Written as DNA, the CDR3 is TGTGCCAGCAGCGCTCAAGAGACCCAGTACTTC. Encoded protein: CASSAQETQYF. The V call is TRBV9, the J call TRBJ2-5; no reliable D call. From germline, CDR1 is SGDLS and CDR2 YYNGEE. Trimming removed 3 bases from V and 2 bases from J, with 2 bases in between. This CDR3 contains 11 residues.

The chain combines TRBV29-1 with TRBJ2-1; 8 bases are a match to TRBD2. Trimming took 8 bases from V and 4 from J; bases not matched to a gene: 10. CDR1 is SQVTM, CDR2 ANQGSEA, per germline. CDR3 length equals 14 residues. CDR3 in DNA: TGCAGCTCCCCGGCCGGGGGGGGGTACAATGAGCAGTTCTTC. Translated: CSSPAGGGYNEQFF.

The chain has TRBV15 and TRBJ2-1, with TRBD2 identical over 11 bases. With V trimmed by 5 bases and J by 12 bases, 12 bases remained unmatched. CDR1 LNHNV and CDR2 YYDKDF come from the germline V gene (reference sequence). This CDR3 is 15 amino acids long. The CDR3 DNA is TGTGCCACCAGCTTCGGGACTAGCGGACCCCTTGCGCAGTTCTTC. As protein: CATSFGTSGPLAQFF. The entire variable domain, with the rest obtained from reference TRBV15 and TRBJ2-1, is as follows: DAMVIQNPRYQVTQFGKPVTLSCSQTLNHNVMYWYQQKSSQAPKLLFHYYDKDFNNEADTPDNFQSRRPNTSFCFLDIRSPGLGDTAMYLCATSFGTSGPLAQFFGPGTRLTVL.

The chain links TRBV27 to TRBJ1-6; unclear D gene. Germline lookup yields CDR1 MNHEY and CDR2 SMNVEV (reference sequence). CDR3 length equals 13 residues. V was cut by 3 bases and J by 8 bases, with 8 bases left in between. DNA of the CDR3: TGTGCCAGCAGTTTGGGCCTCTATTCACCCCTCCACTTT. Amino acids: CASSLGLYSPLHF.

The chain joins TRBV5-8 to TRBJ2-1, with TRBD1 matching 11 bases. The germline gives CDR1 SGHTS, CDR2 YDEGEE. The CDR3 is 18 residues long. V lost 0 bases and J lost 4; bases outside the gene matches: 9. Here the CDR3 DNA reads TGTGCCAGCAGCTTGGGTTTTAGCCGGGACAGGGGGTACAATGAGCAGTTCTTC. Its protein is CASSLGFSRDRGYNEQFF.

This clone was detected only once. The V call is TRBV28, the J call TRBJ2-3; 8 bases match TRBD2. CDR3 size: 12 residues. The V gene's germline CDR1 is MDHEN and CDR2 SYDVKM. V lost 6 bases and J lost 11; bases outside the gene matches: 7. CDR3 amino acids: CASSEPGLEQYF. For the CDR3, the DNA is TGTGCCAGCAGCGAACCGGGACTAGAGCAGTATTTT.

The sample holds a few counts of this clone. The chain has TRBV4-1 and TRBJ2-5; the D is unclear. Trimming removed 2 bases from V and 5 bases from J, with 21 bases in between. CDR3 length: 17 amino acids. Germline-derived CDR1 and CDR2 are MGHRA and YSYEKL. In DNA form, the CDR3 reads TGCGCCAGCAGCCAAACATCCCGTGGCGGTATAGTGGAGACCCAGTACTTC. This translates into CASSQTSRGGIVETQYF.

The V call is TRBV2, the J call TRBJ1-2, with 8 nucleotides matching TRBD1. Trimming took 4 bases from V and 4 from J; bases not matched to a gene: 5. There are 14 residues in the CDR3. The V gene's germline CDR1 is SNHLY and CDR2 FYNNEI. The CDR3 nucleotides are TGTGCCAGCAGTGCTCAGACAGGGGTCTATGGCTACACCTTC. Translation gives CASSAQTGVYGYTF.

The V call is TRBV5-1, the J call TRBJ2-1; possibly TRBD1 for D (6 bases). Trimming pared 4 bases from V and 14 bases from J, leaving 22 bases between. The CDR3 totals 14 residues. The germline gives CDR1 SGHRS, CDR2 YFSETQ. As DNA, the CDR3 is TGCGCCAGCAGCCTCCCAAACATCGCAGGGGATGAGTTCTTC. This translates into CASSLPNIAGDEFF.

This clone has just a few counts. The V call is TRBV7-2, the J call TRBJ1-2, with unresolved D. The CDR3 is 16 residues long. Germline V gene lookup returns CDR1 SGHTA and CDR2 FQGNSA. V lost 1 base, J lost 0 bases, and 12 bases lay in between. The CDR3 region is CASSLVGRYTNYGYTF. DNA for the CDR3: TGTGCCAGCAGCTTAGTGGGCAGGTACACTAACTATGGCTACACCTTC.

V gene TRBV5-6 combines with J gene TRBJ1-1; D not resolved. The CDR3 runs 13 residues. Germline CDR1 and CDR2: SGHDT and YYEEEE. The germline V and J ends were trimmed by 4 bases and 2 bases, with 9 bases remaining between them. The CDR3 protein is CASSRTVNTEAFF. DNA of the CDR3: TGTGCCAGCAGCCGTACAGTCAACACTGAAGCTTTCTTT.